The entry below gives a single T cell receptor beta chain sequence along with its context. The CDR3 length is 13 residues. Trimming took 7 bases from V and 3 from J; bases not matched to a gene: 4. Germline lookup yields CDR1 SQVTM and CDR2 ANQGSEA. This entry comes from a study of blood T cell repertoires in COVID-19. About the research overall: Sample material is recorded as cDNA or gDNA derived from T cells, B-cell-depleted T cells, or PBMCs.

In the original workflow: By means of reference gene primer amplification, nucleated cell counts were estimated. Assay used: immunoSEQ multiplex PCR; TCRdb lists only in-frame clones, some missing. V and J calls and clone size are copied from that table; D and trimming were computed from the DNA. The sample has about 66,000 clones, around 82% seen once. The V call is TRBV29-1, the J call TRBJ2-5, with 11 bases fitting TRBD2. Material for sequencing was peripheral blood. This sequence was found in a man aged 60 to 69 with acute or convalescent COVID-19. The CDR3 is CSGSGGAKETQYF. The CDR3 bases are TGCAGCGGTAGCGGGGGGGCGAAAGAGACCCAGTACTTC.